The clone carrying this T cell receptor (beta chain) has only a few counts. The sample is drawn from a study of identical twins. Each CDR3 protein is one row after TCRdb ran MiXCR on the 5' RACE reads. This table has hundreds of thousands of distinct CDR3 sequences, around 5.7% appearing once. The CDR3 has 16 residues. Trimming removed 3 bases from V and 1 base from J; junction bases left unmatched: 9. Germline values: CDR1 SNHLY, CDR2 FYNNEI. The V and J genes are TRBV2 and TRBJ2-7, with 7 bases aligning to TRBD1. Sequencing was done on a sample of naive T cells sorted from blood. The receptor's source is a man younger than 35 in good health. This CDR3 is CASSDPRQGGSYEQYF. In nucleotides, the CDR3 is TGTGCCAGCAGTGATCCCCGACAGGGTGGGTCCTACGAGCAGTACTTC.